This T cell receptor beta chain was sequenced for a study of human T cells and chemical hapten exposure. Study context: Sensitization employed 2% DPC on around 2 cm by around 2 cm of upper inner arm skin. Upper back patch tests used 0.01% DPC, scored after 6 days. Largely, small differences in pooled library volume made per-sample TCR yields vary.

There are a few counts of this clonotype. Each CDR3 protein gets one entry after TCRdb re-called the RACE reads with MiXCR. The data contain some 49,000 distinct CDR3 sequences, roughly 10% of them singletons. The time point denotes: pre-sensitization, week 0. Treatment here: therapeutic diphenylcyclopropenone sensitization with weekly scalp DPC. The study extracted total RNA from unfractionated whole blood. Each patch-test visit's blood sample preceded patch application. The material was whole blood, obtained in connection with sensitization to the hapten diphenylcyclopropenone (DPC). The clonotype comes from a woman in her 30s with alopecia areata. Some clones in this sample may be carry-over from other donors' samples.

As DNA, the CDR3 is TGCAGTGCCAAGGGGCAGGGGAGGGCTTTCTTT. Its translation is CSAKGQGRAFF. The chain uses TRBV20-1 and TRBJ1-1, with a tentative D call TRBD1 (6 bases). Germline CDR1 is DFQATT and CDR2 is SNEGSKA (reference sequence). The CDR3 consists of 11 residues. Trimming left V 6 bases short and J 11 bases short, with 16 bases between.